Below, 20 T cell receptor beta chains from the same sample are listed, as sequenced in a study of T cell responses to AZD1222 COVID-19 vaccine. The repertoire was sequenced with immunoSEQ multiplex PCR; TCRdb's copy has only in-frame clones and lacks some. The profile covers about 150,000 clones, with nearly 90% appearing a single time and 4.5% to 5.5% taken by the ten largest. Sequences were derived from peripheral blood, sampled 28 days after the second dose of the MenACWY control vaccine. The receptors stem from an adult who received the MenACWY meningococcal vaccine as a control.

The J gene is TRBJ2-1, the V gene TRBV14; no clear D. Germline V gives CDR1 SGHDN, CDR2 FVKESK. The CDR3 has 14 amino acids. Between the trimmed V and J ends, which lost 1 base and 7 bases, there was a span of 11 bases. CDR3 amino acids: CASSQGLTENEQFF. The DNA of the CDR3 is TGTGCCAGCAGCCAAGGCTTGACGGAGAATGAGCAGTTCTTC.

The chain carries TRBV7-2 and TRBJ1-1; 7 bases match TRBD1. The CDR3 loop spans 14 amino acids. With V trimmed by 5 bases and J by 1 base, 4 bases remained unmatched. CDR1 and CDR2 from the germline V gene are SGHTA and FQGNSA. The CDR3 DNA reads as TGTGCCAGCAGCACGGACAGGAGGAACACTGAAGCTTTCTTT. Amino acid sequence: CASSTDRRNTEAFF.

This clone is a singleton in its sample. The chain uses TRBV5-4 and TRBJ1-3, with a tentative D call TRBD1 (5 bases). V lost 0 bases and J 1 base, leaving 14 bases between the germline ends. CDR1 and CDR2 from the germline V gene are SGHNT and YYREEE (reference sequence). This CDR3 has 17 residues. For the CDR3, the DNA is TGTGCCAGCAGCTTGGCCCAGGGCATAGGGTCTGGAAACACCATATATTTT. Encoded protein: CASSLAQGIGSGNTIYF.

The gene calls are TRBV7-6 and TRBJ1-6; TRBD1 matches 9 bases. CDR3 length: 15 residues. Per the germline V gene, CDR1 is SGHVS and CDR2 is FNYEAQ. The ends lost 5 bases at V and 8 bases at J; junction bases unmatched: 7. CDR3: CASSGPDRGYSPLHF. DNA of the CDR3: TGTGCCAGCAGCGGTCCGGACAGGGGTTATTCACCCCTCCACTTT.

The chain is built from TRBV7-6 and TRBJ2-1; D unresolved. This CDR3 has 13 residues. Germline-derived CDR1 and CDR2 are SGHVS and FNYEAQ. V lost 1 base to trimming and J lost 5 bases, with 6 bases between them. In DNA, the CDR3 is TGTGCCAGCAGCTTAGGCAACGACAATGAGCAGTTCTTC. Its protein product is CASSLGNDNEQFF.

Concerning this clone: An end of the junction differs from the germline gene, which may be a read error. The genes are TRBV3-1 (or the pseudogene TRBV3-2) and TRBJ2-7; D may be TRBD2 (5 bases). Germline-derived CDR1 and CDR2 are LGHDT and YNNKEL (reference sequence). The CDR3 is made up of 15 amino acids. The CDR3 DNA sequence: TGTGCCAGCAGTCGGTCCGGCGCGGGCTACTACAAGCAGTACTTC. Encoded protein: CASSRSGAGYYKQYF.

This clone was detected once. The rearrangement uses TRBV10-3 and TRBJ1-5; D is undetermined. The V and J ends lost 9 bases and 0 bases respectively, with 6 bases between them. CDR3 size: 12 residues. The germline V gene encodes CDR1 ENHRY and CDR2 SYGVKD. CDR3 sequence: CAIRDSNQPQHF. The CDR3, as DNA: TGTGCCATTCGAGATAGCAATCAGCCCCAGCATTTT.

The chain uses TRBV5-1 and TRBJ2-2; 7 bases match TRBD2. The CDR3 loop spans 16 amino acids. J gave up 4 bases and V 0 bases, and 6 bases lay outside the gene matches. In germline, CDR1 is SGHRS, CDR2 YFSETQ. The CDR3 is CASSLDAGAGTGELFF. CDR3 DNA sequence: TGCGCCAGCAGCTTGGACGCGGGAGCAGGCACCGGGGAGCTGTTTTTT.

This sequence joins TRBV27 and TRBJ2-5; 10 bases match TRBD2. V dropped 1 base and J dropped 2; count of bases not matched to a gene: 7. The CDR3 runs 17 residues. CDR1 is MNHEY, CDR2 SMNVEV, per germline (reference sequence). The DNA for the CDR3 is TGTGCCAGCAGTTTATTCCACTCAGCGGGAGGGCAAGAGACCCAGTACTTC. Amino acid sequence: CASSLFHSAGGQETQYF.

The V call is TRBV7-9, the J call TRBJ2-3; TRBD2 matches at 12 bases. The CDR3 runs to 17 residues. Per germline, CDR1 SEHNR and CDR2 FQNEAQ (reference sequence). V shed 3 bases, J shed 2 bases, and the junction held 6 bases outside the gene matches. CDR3 protein: CASSFPTSGGYTDTQYF. The DNA for the CDR3 is TGTGCCAGCAGCTTCCCAACTAGCGGGGGGTACACAGATACGCAGTATTTT. Together with reference TRBV7-9 and TRBJ2-3, the CDR3 gives the full variable domain: DTGVSQNPRHKITKRGQNVTFRCDPISEHNRLYWYRQTLGQGPEFLTYFQNEAQLEKSRLLSDRFSAERPKGSFSTLEIQRTEQGDSAMYLCASSFPTSGGYTDTQYFGPGTRLTVL.

The V and J genes are TRBV5-1 and TRBJ1-1; D gene unclear. The length of the CDR3 is 13 residues. The V gene's germline CDR1 is SGHRS and CDR2 YFSETQ. V gave up 0 bases and J gave up 6 bases, with 9 bases separating them. The CDR3: CASSLGAFAEAFF. DNA of the CDR3: TGCGCCAGCAGCTTGGGGGCGTTTGCTGAAGCTTTCTTT.

The rearrangement joins TRBV4-1 to TRBJ1-2, with TRBD1 identical over 7 bases. From germline, CDR1 is MGHRA and CDR2 YSYEKL. The CDR3 spans 15 residues. Trimming at V came to 2 bases and at J to 4 bases, leaving 7 bases not matched to a gene. The CDR3 sequence: CASSQILGGFYGYTF. CDR3 in DNA: TGCGCCAGCAGCCAAATTCTAGGGGGCTTCTATGGCTACACCTTC.

This chain connects TRBV6-4 to TRBJ2-7; 7 nucleotides line up with TRBD1. The germline CDR1 and CDR2 sequences are MRHNA and SNTAGT. The CDR3 sequence is 15 residues long. V gave up 6 bases and J gave up 4 bases; unmatched junction bases: 12. CDR3 coding DNA: TGTGCCAGCAGCTCAATAACAGGGGAAGGGTACGAGCAGTACTTC. Its protein product is CASSSITGEGYEQYF.

V gene TRBV2 combines with J gene TRBJ1-5; possibly TRBD1 for D (5 bases). Deletions cut 4 bases from V and 3 bases from J, with 10 bases between. The CDR3 has 14 residues. Germline values: CDR1 SNHLY, CDR2 FYNNEI. Here the CDR3 reads CASSVGETNQPQHF. In DNA form, the CDR3 reads TGTGCCAGCAGTGTAGGGGAAACCAATCAGCCCCAGCATTTT. Full variable domain (rest looked up from reference TRBV2 and TRBJ1-5): EPEVTQTPSHQVTQMGQEVILRCVPISNHLYFYWYRQILGQKVEFLVSFYNNEISEKSEIFDDQFSVERPDGSNFTLKIRSTKLEDSAMYFCASSVGETNQPQHFGDGTRLSIL.

The V call is TRBV11-3, the J call TRBJ2-4, with 9 bases that match TRBD1. CDR1 SGHNT and CDR2 YENEEA come from the germline V gene. V dropped 5 bases and J dropped 7; count of bases not matched to a gene: 12. CDR3 length: 16 residues. The CDR3 spells CASSGQGPGAGNIQYF. The CDR3 bases are TGTGCCAGCAGCGGACAGGGGCCGGGGGCAGGGAACATTCAGTACTTC.

The chain combines TRBV6-5 with TRBJ1-1; D remains unclear. The V and J ends lost 9 bases and 1 base respectively, with 15 bases between them. CDR1 and CDR2 (germline): MNHEY, SVGAGI. The CDR3 spans 14 residues. The DNA for the CDR3 is TGTGCCAGAGCTGGGCAGTCACCGAACACTGAAGCTTTCTTT. This translates into CARAGQSPNTEAFF.

This chain links TRBV10-3 with TRBJ1-6; D is possibly TRBD1 (5 bases). CDR1 ENHRY and CDR2 SYGVKD come from the germline V gene. Trimming shortened V by 6 bases and J by 7 bases, and 10 bases separated the two germline ends. The CDR3 is 13 residues long. CDR3 residues: CAIRETVNSPLHF. CDR3 DNA sequence: TGTGCCATCAGGGAGACAGTAAATTCACCCCTCCACTTT.

CDR3: CASSDADGNEKLFF. The CDR3 DNA reads as TGCGCCAGCAGCGACGCGGACGGTAATGAAAAACTGTTTTTT. V gene TRBV5-1 combines with J gene TRBJ1-4; D remains unclear. This CDR3 contains 14 residues. Trimming pared 4 bases from V and 4 bases from J, leaving 11 bases between. Germline CDR1 SGHRS, CDR2 YFSETQ.

J is TRBJ2-7 and V is TRBV19; D is possibly TRBD1 (6 bases). Germline V gives CDR1 LNHDA, CDR2 SQIVND (reference sequence). This CDR3 has 12 amino acids. V lost 3 bases to trimming and J lost 5 bases, with 8 bases between them. The CDR3 sequence is CASSIAGDEQYF. CDR3 sequence (DNA): TGTGCCAGTAGTATTGCAGGGGACGAGCAGTACTTC.

This chain connects TRBV5-1 to TRBJ2-2; D remains unclear. The CDR3 has 13 amino acids. Germline V lookup: CDR1 SGHRS, CDR2 YFSETQ. V gave up 4 bases and J gave up 3 bases, with 7 bases separating them. CDR3: CASSVDHTGELFF. In DNA form, the CDR3 reads TGCGCCAGCAGCGTGGATCACACCGGGGAGCTGTTTTTT. Looking up the rest from reference TRBV5-1 and TRBJ2-2 gives the full variable domain: KAGVTQTPRYLIKTRGQQVTLSCSPISGHRSVSWYQQTPGQGLQFLFEYFSETQRNKGNFPGRFSGRQFSNSRSEMNVSTLELGDSALYLCASSVDHTGELFFGEGSRLTVL.